The rows below give T cell receptor beta chains drawn from one sample of a study of T cell responses to AZD1222 COVID-19 vaccine. Sequencing used immunoSEQ multiplex PCR; TCRdb keeps in-frame clones, though not all of them. The sample shows 95,000 or so clones, nearly 90% of them seen only once. The sequences come from peripheral blood, collected on day 0 of AZD1222 vaccination. These receptor sequences come from an adult in good health. The CDR3 runs from the conserved cysteine through the conserved F or W. D genes are given only for firm matches. The size entry is marked missing in some rows and otherwise reads once, few, many or a size class.

size	V	D	J	CDR3	DNA
few	TRBV3-1/TRBV3-2	.	TRBJ2-3	CASSQERQGSDTQYF	TGTGCCAGCAGCCAAGAGAGGCAGGGTTCAGATACGCAGTATTTT
.	TRBV18	.	TRBJ1-5	CASSGGSNQPQHF	TGTGCCAGCTCCGGGGGGAGCAATCAGCCCCAGCATTTT
.	TRBV28	.	TRBJ1-1	CASSLSGGQYEAFF	TGTGCCAGCAGTTTGTCTGGGGGGCAATATGAAGCTTTCTTT
few	TRBV15	.	TRBJ1-5	CATSVRDNNQPQHF	TGTGCCACCAGCGTCCGGGACAACAATCAGCCCCAGCATTTT
.	TRBV11-3	TRBD1	TRBJ1-2	CASSEDRGVYGYTF	TGTGCCAGCAGTGAGGACAGGGGTGTCTATGGCTACACCTTC
.	TRBV24-1	TRBD1	TRBJ1-5	CATSDPRTGDSNQPQHF	TGTGCCACCAGTGATCCCCGGACAGGGGACAGCAATCAGCCCCAGCATTTT
once	TRBV6-6	.	TRBJ2-5	CASKRREETQYF	TGTGCCAGCAAACGCAGGGAGGAGACCCAGTACTTC
.	TRBV12-3/TRBV12-4	.	TRBJ2-1	CASSFENLQGQFF	TGTGCCAGCAGTTTTGAGAACCTCCAGGGGCAGTTCTTC
.	TRBV2	.	TRBJ1-3	CASKTDGSGNTIYF	TGTGCCAGCAAGACTGACGGGTCTGGAAACACCATATATTTT
.	TRBV30	TRBD1	TRBJ1-5	CAWSATGGRPQHF	TGTGCCTGGAGTGCTACAGGGGGTAGGCCCCAGCATTTT
.	TRBV5-1	TRBD1	TRBJ1-5	CASRQGDSNQPQHF	TGCGCCAGTAGACAGGGTGATAGCAATCAGCCCCAGCATTTT
.	TRBV5-1	.	TRBJ2-1	CASSFTSINEQFF	TGCGCCAGCAGCTTTACTTCGATTAATGAGCAGTTCTTC
.	TRBV21-1	.	TRBJ1-1	CASSKNTRALRNTEAFF	TGTGCCAGCAGCAAAAATACGAGGGCGCTGCGGAACACTGAAGCTTTCTTT
.	TRBV5-4	TRBD2	TRBJ2-1	CASSPGLANEQFF	TGTGCCAGCAGCCCGGGACTAGCAAATGAGCAGTTCTTC